This is a list of T cell receptor beta chains from one sample in a study of blood T cell repertoires in COVID-19. Data came from immunoSEQ multiplex PCR; TCRdb stores just in-frame clones and leaves some out. The data hold tens of thousands of clones, with approximately 85% observed a single time. The sample taken for sequencing was peripheral blood. The receptors originated from a human donor in a cohort sampled during active COVID-19. Both conserved end residues are part of each CDR3. D genes are given only for firm matches. Only part of the rows carry a size: once, few, many, or a class if the clone is expanded.

v_gene: TRBV7-6
d_gene: TRBD1
abundance: NA
j_gene: TRBJ1-2
CDR3nt: TGTGCCAGCAGCTTAATCGGACAGGGTTGGGATGGCTACACCTTC
CDR3aa: CASSLIGQGWDGYTF

v_gene: TRBV7-9
d_gene: NA
abundance: NA
j_gene: TRBJ2-2
CDR3nt: TGTGCCAGCAGCTTAGCTCTCCCCGGGGAGCTGTTTTTT
CDR3aa: CASSLALPGELFF

v_gene: TRBV7-3
d_gene: NA
abundance: NA
j_gene: TRBJ1-1
CDR3nt: TGTGCCAGCAGCTTAATGGGAGGGGGAATTAACACTGAAGCTTTCTTT
CDR3aa: CASSLMGGGINTEAFF

v_gene: TRBV6-5
d_gene: NA
abundance: once
j_gene: TRBJ1-2
CDR3nt: TGTGCCAGCTCCTGGGGCAGGGAGGGGAACTATGGCTACACCTTC
CDR3aa: CASSWGREGNYGYTF

v_gene: TRBV24-1
d_gene: TRBD1
abundance: NA
j_gene: TRBJ2-6
CDR3nt: TGTGCCACCAGTGATTCCGGGACAGGGGGCTTCCGCTCTGGGGCCAACGTCCTGACTTTC
CDR3aa: CATSDSGTGGFRSGANVLTF

v_gene: TRBV2
d_gene: NA
abundance: NA
j_gene: TRBJ2-5
CDR3nt: TGTGCCACTCGGGGGGCCGGGCAAGAGACCCAGTACTTC
CDR3aa: CATRGAGQETQYF

v_gene: TRBV29-1
d_gene: TRBD1
abundance: NA
j_gene: TRBJ2-5
CDR3nt: TGCAGCGTGACAGGGTACCAAGAGACCCAGTACTTC
CDR3aa: CSVTGYQETQYF

v_gene: TRBV4-2
d_gene: NA
abundance: NA
j_gene: TRBJ2-1
CDR3nt: TGTGCCAGCAGCACCCGGGACTCCGAGCAGTTCTTC
CDR3aa: CASSTRDSEQFF

v_gene: TRBV20-1
d_gene: NA
abundance: NA
j_gene: TRBJ2-1
CDR3nt: TGCAGTGCTAGTGGGGGGGGCCCTTACAATGAGCAGTTCTTC
CDR3aa: CSASGGGPYNEQFF

v_gene: TRBV12-3/TRBV12-4
d_gene: TRBD1
abundance: NA
j_gene: TRBJ2-7
CDR3nt: TGTGCCAGCAGTTTGGGACAGGGCGAGCAGTACTTC
CDR3aa: CASSLGQGEQYF

v_gene: TRBV6-5
d_gene: NA
abundance: NA
j_gene: TRBJ1-5
CDR3nt: TGTGCCAGCAGGGACAGACAGGAGGATCAGCCCCAGCATTTT
CDR3aa: CASRDRQEDQPQHF

v_gene: TRBV28
d_gene: NA
abundance: NA
j_gene: TRBJ1-4
CDR3nt: TGTGCCAGCAGTCTAGATGAAAAACTGTTTTTT
CDR3aa: CASSLDEKLFF

v_gene: TRBV5-4
d_gene: NA
abundance: NA
j_gene: TRBJ2-7
CDR3nt: TGTGCCAGCAGCCCCCGCCAGGGCGAGGAGACCTACGAGCAGTACTTC
CDR3aa: CASSPRQGEETYEQYF

v_gene: TRBV15
d_gene: NA
abundance: NA
j_gene: TRBJ1-5
CDR3nt: TGTGCCACCAGCGGAACGGACAGCCAACTGCATCAGCCCCAGCATTTT
CDR3aa: CATSGTDSQLHQPQHF

v_gene: TRBV5-1
d_gene: TRBD1
abundance: NA
j_gene: TRBJ2-4
CDR3nt: TGCGCCAGCAGCCCCGAAGTTTCAGGGGGCGGGGACATTCAGTACTTC
CDR3aa: CASSPEVSGGGDIQYF

v_gene: TRBV18
d_gene: NA
abundance: once
j_gene: TRBJ1-5
CDR3nt: TGTGCCAGCTCACCAGGGCAGACCCAGCCCCAGCATTTT
CDR3aa: CASSPGQTQPQHF

v_gene: TRBV5-3
d_gene: TRBD1
abundance: NA
j_gene: TRBJ1-4
CDR3nt: TGTGCCAGAAGCTACCGATACAGGGGAAATGAAAAACTGTTTTTT
CDR3aa: CARSYRYRGNEKLFF

v_gene: TRBV2
d_gene: NA
abundance: once
j_gene: TRBJ1-1
CDR3nt: TGTGCCAGCAGGGGAGACAGGCTGAACACTGAAGCTTTCTTT
CDR3aa: CASRGDRLNTEAFF

v_gene: TRBV2
d_gene: TRBD1
abundance: NA
j_gene: TRBJ1-2
CDR3nt: TGTGCCAGCAGTGGACAGGGGATTGCTAACTATGGCTACACCTTC
CDR3aa: CASSGQGIANYGYTF

v_gene: TRBV5-1
d_gene: TRBD2
abundance: NA
j_gene: TRBJ2-2
CDR3nt: TGCGCCAGCAGCTTGTTAGCGGGGACGGAGGCCGGGGAGCTGTTTTTT
CDR3aa: CASSLLAGTEAGELFF

v_gene: TRBV19
d_gene: TRBD2
abundance: NA
j_gene: TRBJ2-2
CDR3nt: TGTGCCAGTAGTACGGCGGGGGGGCCCACCGGGGAGCTGTTTTTT
CDR3aa: CASSTAGGPTGELFF

v_gene: TRBV11-3
d_gene: NA
abundance: NA
j_gene: TRBJ2-1
CDR3nt: TGTGCCAGCAGCTTCGGGGTTAGAAATGAGCAGTTCTTC
CDR3aa: CASSFGVRNEQFF

v_gene: TRBV7-6
d_gene: TRBD1
abundance: NA
j_gene: TRBJ1-6
CDR3nt: TGTGCCAGCAGCTTAGTGGACAGGGGGCAATCACCCCTCCACTTT
CDR3aa: CASSLVDRGQSPLHF

v_gene: TRBV27
d_gene: TRBD1
abundance: NA
j_gene: TRBJ1-1
CDR3nt: TGTGCCAGCAGTTCGAGAGACAGGGGACTTGCTTTCTTT
CDR3aa: CASSSRDRGLAFF

v_gene: TRBV4-2
d_gene: NA
abundance: NA
j_gene: TRBJ2-2
CDR3nt: TGTGCCAGCAGCCGACTTCAAATTTCAGGGACCGGGGAGCTGTTTTTT
CDR3aa: CASSRLQISGTGELFF

v_gene: TRBV10-3
d_gene: TRBD1
abundance: NA
j_gene: TRBJ1-1
CDR3nt: TGTGCCATCAGTGAGGACAGGGACACTGAAGCTTTCTTT
CDR3aa: CAISEDRDTEAFF

v_gene: TRBV5-1
d_gene: NA
abundance: NA
j_gene: TRBJ1-2
CDR3nt: TGCGCCAGCAGCTCGGGCGGACATATCGACTATGGCTACACCTTC
CDR3aa: CASSSGGHIDYGYTF

v_gene: TRBV30
d_gene: NA
abundance: NA
j_gene: TRBJ1-1
CDR3nt: TGTGCCTGGAGGCCGAGTATGTACAGGGCCGACAAATTGAACACTGAAGCTTTCTTT
CDR3aa: CAWRPSMYRADKLNTEAFF

v_gene: TRBV7-9
d_gene: NA
abundance: NA
j_gene: TRBJ2-1
CDR3nt: TGTGCCAGCAGCTCACTCCGACAGACGAGCTCCTACAATGAGCAGTTCTTC
CDR3aa: CASSSLRQTSSYNEQFF

v_gene: TRBV27
d_gene: NA
abundance: NA
j_gene: TRBJ1-3
CDR3nt: TGTGCCAGCAGTTTATCGCTGCCAGGGTTCGGAAACACCATATATTTT
CDR3aa: CASSLSLPGFGNTIYF

v_gene: TRBV3-1/TRBV3-2
d_gene: NA
abundance: NA
j_gene: TRBJ2-3
CDR3nt: TGTGCCAGCAGCCAAGAAGCCTCTTACACAGATACGCAGTATTTT
CDR3aa: CASSQEASYTDTQYF

v_gene: TRBV18
d_gene: TRBD2
abundance: few
j_gene: TRBJ2-1
CDR3nt: TGTGCCAGCTCACCCAGCGGGGGGACTGGAAATGAGCAGTTCTTC
CDR3aa: CASSPSGGTGNEQFF

v_gene: TRBV4-2
d_gene: TRBD2
abundance: NA
j_gene: TRBJ2-1
CDR3nt: TGTGCCAGCAGCCCCCGGGGGCGGGGGGACAATGAGCAGTTCTTC
CDR3aa: CASSPRGRGDNEQFF

v_gene: TRBV9
d_gene: NA
abundance: NA
j_gene: TRBJ1-2
CDR3nt: TGTGCCAGCAGCGCCCTGAACAGGGCCGATGGCTACACCTTC
CDR3aa: CASSALNRADGYTF